This T cell receptor (beta chain) was sequenced in a study of cytomegalovirus exposure and HLA in healthy donors. Regarding the study as a whole: The study flagged some 170 TCR beta chains as cytomegalovirus-associated.

This clone occurred a few times. Its target is not known. The CDR3 has 12 amino acids. With V trimmed by 5 bases and J by 8 bases, 4 bases remained unmatched. In germline, CDR1 is SGHTA, CDR2 FQGTGA. Primers: 60 Vbeta forward and 13 Jbeta reverse. The protocol was immunoSEQ multiplex PCR, while the TCRdb copy is restricted to in-frame clones and leaves out a portion. Of under 200,000 clones detected, about 75% appear once; the ten largest clones hold 1.2% to 1.5%. What was sequenced was PBMCs. The V gene is TRBV7-3, the J gene TRBJ1-1, with TRBD1 identical over 8 bases. The clonotype comes from a man aged 18 to 29 in good health and CMV-seronegative. The CDR3 sequence: CASSHGTGEAFF. For the CDR3, the DNA is TGTGCCAGCAGCCACGGGACAGGAGAAGCTTTCTTT. Full variable domain (rest looked up from reference TRBV7-3 and TRBJ1-1): GAGVSQTPSNKVTEKGKYVELRCDPISGHTALYWYRQSLGQGPEFLIYFQGTGAADDSGLPNDRFFAVRPEGSVSTLKIQRTERGDSAVYLCASSHGTGEAFFGQGTRLTVV.